The rows below give T cell receptor beta chains drawn from one sample of a study of T cell responses to AZD1222 COVID-19 vaccine. Some clones are missing from TCRdb's copy, which holds only in-frame ones; the method was immunoSEQ multiplex PCR. The repertoire has over 100,000 clones, around 84% of them found once; the top ten carry approximately 12%. Sequencing used peripheral blood, obtained on day 0 of AZD1222 vaccination. These receptors were taken from an adult in good health. Each CDR3 is given with its conserved first and last residue. D genes are given only for firm matches. Clone size is stated in some rows and not others, as once, few, many or a class when expanded.

size	V	J	D	CDR3	DNA
NA	TRBV28	TRBJ2-1	TRBD2	CASQPSGSFNEQFF	TGTGCCAGCCAACCTAGCGGGAGTTTCAATGAGCAGTTCTTC
NA	TRBV24-1	TRBJ2-1	NA	CATSDGGGDYNEQFF	TGTGCCACCAGTGATGGGGGGGGCGACTACAATGAGCAGTTCTTC
NA	TRBV12-3/TRBV12-4	TRBJ1-1	NA	CASSLRVNTEAFF	TGTGCCAGCAGTTTAAGGGTGAACACTGAAGCTTTCTTT
NA	TRBV11-2	TRBJ1-2	NA	CASSSLGAGTGYGYTF	TGTGCCAGCAGCTCGTTAGGAGCCGGGACCGGCTATGGCTACACCTTC
NA	TRBV18	TRBJ1-4	TRBD1	CASSPGTESEKLFF	TGTGCCAGCTCTCCCGGGACAGAGAGTGAAAAACTGTTTTTT
NA	TRBV29-1	TRBJ2-1	NA	CSVVRDVNEQFF	TGCAGCGTTGTCAGGGACGTGAATGAGCAGTTCTTC
NA	TRBV30	TRBJ2-2	NA	CAWRPVGFTGELFF	TGTGCCTGGAGACCGGTTGGATTCACCGGGGAGCTGTTTTTT
NA	TRBV24-1	TRBJ2-3	NA	CATSPSDTDTQYF	TGTGCCACCAGTCCTAGCGACACAGATACGCAGTATTTT
NA	TRBV5-5	TRBJ1-1	TRBD1	CASSSGQLMNTEAFF	TGTGCCAGCAGCTCGGGACAGTTAATGAACACTGAAGCTTTCTTT
NA	TRBV30	TRBJ2-7	NA	CAWSPGLTGYEQYF	TGTGCCTGGAGCCCGGGACTCACCGGCTACGAGCAGTACTTC
once	TRBV5-4	TRBJ2-6	NA	CASSFGAGANVLTF	TGTGCCAGCAGCTTTGGGGCTGGGGCCAACGTCCTGACTTTC
NA	TRBV13	TRBJ2-2	TRBD2	CASSLSSGRAGELFF	TGTGCCAGCAGCTTATCTAGCGGGAGAGCCGGGGAGCTGTTTTTT
NA	TRBV6-2/TRBV6-3	TRBJ1-3	NA	CASSYLHSSGNTIYF	TGTGCCAGCAGTTACCTTCACAGCTCTGGAAACACCATATATTTT
few	TRBV28	TRBJ2-5	TRBD1	CASTGTGALGTQYF	TGTGCCAGCACCGGGACAGGGGCTCTCGGGACCCAGTACTTC
NA	TRBV19	TRBJ1-5	NA	CASSILTSNQPQHF	TGTGCCAGTAGTATCCTGACTAGCAATCAGCCCCAGCATTTT
few	TRBV6-5	TRBJ1-1	NA	CASSYGGMNTEAFF	TGTGCCAGCAGTTATGGGGGAATGAACACTGAAGCTTTCTTT
NA	TRBV11-2	TRBJ1-1	NA	CASSLEGAIMAFF	TGTGCCAGCAGCTTAGAAGGGGCTATTATGGCTTTCTTT
NA	TRBV13	TRBJ2-7	TRBD2	CASSLSGTRHEQYF	TGTGCCAGCAGCTTATCCGGGACTAGGCACGAGCAGTACTTC
NA	TRBV28	TRBJ1-4	NA	CASSFRQTTNEKLFF	TGTGCCAGCAGTTTCCGACAGACAACTAATGAAAAACTGTTTTTT
NA	TRBV7-2	TRBJ1-2	TRBD1	CASSSGGGYTF	TGTGCCAGCAGCTCAGGGGGTGGCTACACCTTC
NA	TRBV5-1	TRBJ2-1	TRBD2	CASSLGLAGDMGSYNEQFF	TGCGCCAGCAGCTTGGGCCTAGCGGGAGACATGGGCTCCTACAATGAGCAGTTCTTC
NA	TRBV7-2	TRBJ2-2	NA	CASSLIQGSTGELFF	TGTGCCAGCAGCTTAATCCAGGGGAGCACCGGGGAGCTGTTTTTT
NA	TRBV5-1	TRBJ1-1	NA	CASSFSGNTEAFF	TGCGCCAGCAGCTTTAGTGGGAACACTGAAGCTTTCTTT
once	TRBV6-5	TRBJ1-1	NA	CASTHGRLNTEAFF	TGTGCCAGCACTCACGGACGGCTGAACACTGAAGCTTTCTTT
NA	TRBV11-2	TRBJ2-7	TRBD2	CASSLFIGGGYEQYF	TGTGCCAGCAGCTTATTTATTGGGGGGGGCTACGAGCAGTACTTC
NA	TRBV10-3	TRBJ2-7	TRBD1	CAISERDSYEQYF	TGTGCCATCAGTGAGCGGGACAGCTACGAGCAGTACTTC
NA	TRBV29-1	TRBJ2-5	NA	CSVANSGVQETQYF	TGCAGCGTTGCCAACTCGGGGGTCCAAGAGACCCAGTACTTC
NA	TRBV10-3	TRBJ2-2	NA	CATHGEINTGELFF	TGTGCCACCCACGGGGAGATCAACACCGGGGAGCTGTTTTTT
NA	TRBV28	TRBJ1-2	TRBD1	CASSRTGADYGYTF	TGTGCCAGCAGCCGGACAGGGGCGGACTATGGCTACACCTTC
NA	TRBV20-1	TRBJ1-1	NA	CSASPGEVTEAFF	TGCAGTGCTAGTCCGGGGGAGGTCACTGAAGCTTTCTTT
NA	TRBV9	TRBJ1-6	TRBD1	CASSVTGQGNSPLHF	TGTGCCAGCAGCGTAACCGGACAGGGTAATTCACCCCTCCACTTT
NA	TRBV7-6	TRBJ1-1	NA	CASSFGENTEAFF	TGTGCCAGCAGCTTCGGGGAGAACACTGAAGCTTTCTTT
NA	TRBV29-1	TRBJ1-6	NA	CSAGTSGNSPLHF	TGCAGCGCCGGGACCTCGGGTAATTCACCCCTCCACTTT
NA	TRBV6-2/TRBV6-3	TRBJ1-1	NA	CASSYSSGVWGGTEAFF	TGTGCCAGCAGTTACTCCTCCGGAGTTTGGGGAGGGACTGAAGCTTTCTTT
NA	TRBV4-1	TRBJ2-3	TRBD2	CASSPGTRGDTQYF	TGCGCCAGCAGCCCAGGGACTAGAGGGGATACGCAGTATTTT
NA	TRBV7-9	TRBJ2-3	TRBD2	CASSPLLAGRTDTQYF	TGTGCCAGCAGCCCATTACTAGCGGGAAGAACAGATACGCAGTATTTT
NA	TRBV18	TRBJ2-4	TRBD1	CASSSGTGELAKNIQYF	TGTGCCAGCTCATCAGGGACAGGCGAGCTAGCCAAAAACATTCAGTACTTC
NA	TRBV5-1	TRBJ2-3	NA	CASSLASTDTQYF	TGCGCCAGCAGCTTGGCAAGCACAGATACGCAGTATTTT
few	TRBV7-9	TRBJ2-3	NA	CASSFNHLGTQYF	TGTGCCAGCAGCTTCAATCACCTCGGTACGCAGTATTTT
many	TRBV19	TRBJ1-1	NA	CASSIDKRNTEAFF	TGTGCCAGTAGTATAGATAAGAGAAACACTGAAGCTTTCTTT
NA	TRBV4-1	TRBJ1-2	TRBD1	CASSPSGTVGRTF	TGCGCCAGCAGCCCCAGCGGGACAGTTGGACGGACCTTC
NA	TRBV14	TRBJ2-7	TRBD2	CASSHETLKRESSYEQYF	TGTGCCAGCAGCCATGAAACCTTGAAGCGGGAGAGCTCCTACGAGCAGTACTTC
once	TRBV7-2	TRBJ2-7	NA	CASSLRPDSYEQYF	TGTGCCAGCAGCTTACGGCCCGACAGCTACGAGCAGTACTTC
few	TRBV9	TRBJ2-3	NA	CASSVGPGGWNTQYF	TGTGCCAGCAGCGTAGGTCCAGGGGGGTGGAATACGCAGTATTTT
NA	TRBV4-1	TRBJ1-5	NA	CASSQVGRGQPQHF	TGCGCCAGCAGCCAAGTTGGACGCGGTCAGCCCCAGCATTTT
NA	TRBV9	TRBJ2-7	TRBD2	CASSAGLADSYEQYF	TGTGCCAGCAGCGCAGGACTAGCGGACTCCTACGAGCAGTACTTC
NA	TRBV28	TRBJ1-2	NA	CASSLRQPGYTF	TGTGCCAGCAGTTTACGACAGCCTGGCTACACCTTC
NA	TRBV6-5	TRBJ1-1	NA	CASSPRGGWDTEAFF	TGTGCCAGCAGTCCCCGGGGGGGTTGGGACACTGAAGCTTTCTTT
NA	TRBV6-2/TRBV6-3	TRBJ2-3	TRBD1	CASSSGDRGLDTQYF	TGTGCCAGCAGTTCGGGGGACAGGGGACTAGATACGCAGTATTTT
NA	TRBV9	TRBJ1-5	NA	CASSVEGYQPQHF	TGTGCCAGCAGCGTAGAGGGGTACCAGCCCCAGCATTTT
NA	TRBV5-6	TRBJ1-2	TRBD1	CASSLDIGQGKDYGYTF	TGTGCCAGCAGCCTAGATATTGGACAGGGGAAGGACTATGGCTACACCTTC